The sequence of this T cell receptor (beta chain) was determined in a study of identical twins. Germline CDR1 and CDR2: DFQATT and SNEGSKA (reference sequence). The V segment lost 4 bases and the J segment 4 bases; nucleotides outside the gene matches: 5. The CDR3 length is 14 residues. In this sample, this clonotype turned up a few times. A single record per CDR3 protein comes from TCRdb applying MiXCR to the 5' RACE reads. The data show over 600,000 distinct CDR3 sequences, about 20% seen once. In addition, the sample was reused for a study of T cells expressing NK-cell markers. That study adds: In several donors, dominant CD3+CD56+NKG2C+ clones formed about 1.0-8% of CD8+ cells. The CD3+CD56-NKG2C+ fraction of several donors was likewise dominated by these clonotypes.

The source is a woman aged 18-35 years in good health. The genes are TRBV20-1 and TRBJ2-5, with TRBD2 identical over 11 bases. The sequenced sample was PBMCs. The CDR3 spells CSATLAGEGETQYF. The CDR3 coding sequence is TGCAGTGCTACACTAGCGGGAGAGGGAGAGACCCAGTACTTC.